This T cell receptor beta chain originates from a study of T cell clonality in common variable immunodeficiency. Details on this clone: Its antigen remains unidentified.

CVID and control samples used equivalent genomic DNA input. TCRdb keeps only in-frame clones here, not all; method: immunoSEQ multiplex PCR. The sample yields about 7,100 clones, without any singletons. The study's findings and limits: TCRbeta clonality was increased in CVID versus healthy controls. Fewer deletions and N-nucleotide insertions were reportedly seen in common variable immunodeficiency TCR beta sequences.

This TCR was recovered from a human donor with common variable immunodeficiency. Input material: peripheral blood mononuclear cells.

CDR3 DNA, as far as it was read: TGTGCCAGCAGCTTAAGGGCCACAGCTACTAATGAAAAA. This translates into CASSLRATATNEK. The full CDR3 is CASSLRATATNEKLFF. J is TRBJ1-4 and V is TRBV7-8; no firm D call. The CDR3 end is not reached by the read, which stops 3 residues before it; the germline J gene fills it in. This CDR3 is 16 amino acids long. Germline loops: CDR1 SGHVS, CDR2 FQNEAQ. V was clipped by 2 bases and J by 2 bases, with 12 bases between them.